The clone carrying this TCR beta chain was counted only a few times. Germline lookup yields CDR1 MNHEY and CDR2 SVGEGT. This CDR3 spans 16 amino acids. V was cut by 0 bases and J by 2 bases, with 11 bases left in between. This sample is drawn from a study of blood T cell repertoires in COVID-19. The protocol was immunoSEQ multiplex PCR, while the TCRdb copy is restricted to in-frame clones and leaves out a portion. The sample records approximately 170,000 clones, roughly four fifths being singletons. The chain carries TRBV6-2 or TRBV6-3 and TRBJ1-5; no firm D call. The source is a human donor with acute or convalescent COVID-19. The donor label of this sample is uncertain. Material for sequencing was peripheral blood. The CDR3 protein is CASSYSFLEGNQPQHF. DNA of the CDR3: TGTGCCAGCAGTTACTCGTTTCTAGAGGGCAATCAGCCCCAGCATTTT.